Sequencing of this TCR beta chain was carried out in a study of cytomegalovirus exposure and HLA in healthy donors. The PCR contained 60 Vbeta and 13 Jbeta primers. Measured with immunoSEQ multiplex PCR; TCRdb has only the in-frame clones, and not every one. This table holds 130,000 to 150,000 clones, roughly 80% found once. Per germline, CDR1 MNHEY and CDR2 SMNVEV (reference sequence). The CDR3 covers 13 residues. The V and J ends lost 2 bases and 8 bases respectively, with 12 bases between them. The chain combines TRBV27 with TRBJ1-2; D remains ambiguous. Sequencing used PBMCs. The source of this sequence is a female donor in good health and CMV-seronegative. The CDR3: CASSLSGIRGYTF. In DNA, the CDR3 is TGTGCCAGCAGTTTAAGTGGTATCCGGGGCTACACCTTC.